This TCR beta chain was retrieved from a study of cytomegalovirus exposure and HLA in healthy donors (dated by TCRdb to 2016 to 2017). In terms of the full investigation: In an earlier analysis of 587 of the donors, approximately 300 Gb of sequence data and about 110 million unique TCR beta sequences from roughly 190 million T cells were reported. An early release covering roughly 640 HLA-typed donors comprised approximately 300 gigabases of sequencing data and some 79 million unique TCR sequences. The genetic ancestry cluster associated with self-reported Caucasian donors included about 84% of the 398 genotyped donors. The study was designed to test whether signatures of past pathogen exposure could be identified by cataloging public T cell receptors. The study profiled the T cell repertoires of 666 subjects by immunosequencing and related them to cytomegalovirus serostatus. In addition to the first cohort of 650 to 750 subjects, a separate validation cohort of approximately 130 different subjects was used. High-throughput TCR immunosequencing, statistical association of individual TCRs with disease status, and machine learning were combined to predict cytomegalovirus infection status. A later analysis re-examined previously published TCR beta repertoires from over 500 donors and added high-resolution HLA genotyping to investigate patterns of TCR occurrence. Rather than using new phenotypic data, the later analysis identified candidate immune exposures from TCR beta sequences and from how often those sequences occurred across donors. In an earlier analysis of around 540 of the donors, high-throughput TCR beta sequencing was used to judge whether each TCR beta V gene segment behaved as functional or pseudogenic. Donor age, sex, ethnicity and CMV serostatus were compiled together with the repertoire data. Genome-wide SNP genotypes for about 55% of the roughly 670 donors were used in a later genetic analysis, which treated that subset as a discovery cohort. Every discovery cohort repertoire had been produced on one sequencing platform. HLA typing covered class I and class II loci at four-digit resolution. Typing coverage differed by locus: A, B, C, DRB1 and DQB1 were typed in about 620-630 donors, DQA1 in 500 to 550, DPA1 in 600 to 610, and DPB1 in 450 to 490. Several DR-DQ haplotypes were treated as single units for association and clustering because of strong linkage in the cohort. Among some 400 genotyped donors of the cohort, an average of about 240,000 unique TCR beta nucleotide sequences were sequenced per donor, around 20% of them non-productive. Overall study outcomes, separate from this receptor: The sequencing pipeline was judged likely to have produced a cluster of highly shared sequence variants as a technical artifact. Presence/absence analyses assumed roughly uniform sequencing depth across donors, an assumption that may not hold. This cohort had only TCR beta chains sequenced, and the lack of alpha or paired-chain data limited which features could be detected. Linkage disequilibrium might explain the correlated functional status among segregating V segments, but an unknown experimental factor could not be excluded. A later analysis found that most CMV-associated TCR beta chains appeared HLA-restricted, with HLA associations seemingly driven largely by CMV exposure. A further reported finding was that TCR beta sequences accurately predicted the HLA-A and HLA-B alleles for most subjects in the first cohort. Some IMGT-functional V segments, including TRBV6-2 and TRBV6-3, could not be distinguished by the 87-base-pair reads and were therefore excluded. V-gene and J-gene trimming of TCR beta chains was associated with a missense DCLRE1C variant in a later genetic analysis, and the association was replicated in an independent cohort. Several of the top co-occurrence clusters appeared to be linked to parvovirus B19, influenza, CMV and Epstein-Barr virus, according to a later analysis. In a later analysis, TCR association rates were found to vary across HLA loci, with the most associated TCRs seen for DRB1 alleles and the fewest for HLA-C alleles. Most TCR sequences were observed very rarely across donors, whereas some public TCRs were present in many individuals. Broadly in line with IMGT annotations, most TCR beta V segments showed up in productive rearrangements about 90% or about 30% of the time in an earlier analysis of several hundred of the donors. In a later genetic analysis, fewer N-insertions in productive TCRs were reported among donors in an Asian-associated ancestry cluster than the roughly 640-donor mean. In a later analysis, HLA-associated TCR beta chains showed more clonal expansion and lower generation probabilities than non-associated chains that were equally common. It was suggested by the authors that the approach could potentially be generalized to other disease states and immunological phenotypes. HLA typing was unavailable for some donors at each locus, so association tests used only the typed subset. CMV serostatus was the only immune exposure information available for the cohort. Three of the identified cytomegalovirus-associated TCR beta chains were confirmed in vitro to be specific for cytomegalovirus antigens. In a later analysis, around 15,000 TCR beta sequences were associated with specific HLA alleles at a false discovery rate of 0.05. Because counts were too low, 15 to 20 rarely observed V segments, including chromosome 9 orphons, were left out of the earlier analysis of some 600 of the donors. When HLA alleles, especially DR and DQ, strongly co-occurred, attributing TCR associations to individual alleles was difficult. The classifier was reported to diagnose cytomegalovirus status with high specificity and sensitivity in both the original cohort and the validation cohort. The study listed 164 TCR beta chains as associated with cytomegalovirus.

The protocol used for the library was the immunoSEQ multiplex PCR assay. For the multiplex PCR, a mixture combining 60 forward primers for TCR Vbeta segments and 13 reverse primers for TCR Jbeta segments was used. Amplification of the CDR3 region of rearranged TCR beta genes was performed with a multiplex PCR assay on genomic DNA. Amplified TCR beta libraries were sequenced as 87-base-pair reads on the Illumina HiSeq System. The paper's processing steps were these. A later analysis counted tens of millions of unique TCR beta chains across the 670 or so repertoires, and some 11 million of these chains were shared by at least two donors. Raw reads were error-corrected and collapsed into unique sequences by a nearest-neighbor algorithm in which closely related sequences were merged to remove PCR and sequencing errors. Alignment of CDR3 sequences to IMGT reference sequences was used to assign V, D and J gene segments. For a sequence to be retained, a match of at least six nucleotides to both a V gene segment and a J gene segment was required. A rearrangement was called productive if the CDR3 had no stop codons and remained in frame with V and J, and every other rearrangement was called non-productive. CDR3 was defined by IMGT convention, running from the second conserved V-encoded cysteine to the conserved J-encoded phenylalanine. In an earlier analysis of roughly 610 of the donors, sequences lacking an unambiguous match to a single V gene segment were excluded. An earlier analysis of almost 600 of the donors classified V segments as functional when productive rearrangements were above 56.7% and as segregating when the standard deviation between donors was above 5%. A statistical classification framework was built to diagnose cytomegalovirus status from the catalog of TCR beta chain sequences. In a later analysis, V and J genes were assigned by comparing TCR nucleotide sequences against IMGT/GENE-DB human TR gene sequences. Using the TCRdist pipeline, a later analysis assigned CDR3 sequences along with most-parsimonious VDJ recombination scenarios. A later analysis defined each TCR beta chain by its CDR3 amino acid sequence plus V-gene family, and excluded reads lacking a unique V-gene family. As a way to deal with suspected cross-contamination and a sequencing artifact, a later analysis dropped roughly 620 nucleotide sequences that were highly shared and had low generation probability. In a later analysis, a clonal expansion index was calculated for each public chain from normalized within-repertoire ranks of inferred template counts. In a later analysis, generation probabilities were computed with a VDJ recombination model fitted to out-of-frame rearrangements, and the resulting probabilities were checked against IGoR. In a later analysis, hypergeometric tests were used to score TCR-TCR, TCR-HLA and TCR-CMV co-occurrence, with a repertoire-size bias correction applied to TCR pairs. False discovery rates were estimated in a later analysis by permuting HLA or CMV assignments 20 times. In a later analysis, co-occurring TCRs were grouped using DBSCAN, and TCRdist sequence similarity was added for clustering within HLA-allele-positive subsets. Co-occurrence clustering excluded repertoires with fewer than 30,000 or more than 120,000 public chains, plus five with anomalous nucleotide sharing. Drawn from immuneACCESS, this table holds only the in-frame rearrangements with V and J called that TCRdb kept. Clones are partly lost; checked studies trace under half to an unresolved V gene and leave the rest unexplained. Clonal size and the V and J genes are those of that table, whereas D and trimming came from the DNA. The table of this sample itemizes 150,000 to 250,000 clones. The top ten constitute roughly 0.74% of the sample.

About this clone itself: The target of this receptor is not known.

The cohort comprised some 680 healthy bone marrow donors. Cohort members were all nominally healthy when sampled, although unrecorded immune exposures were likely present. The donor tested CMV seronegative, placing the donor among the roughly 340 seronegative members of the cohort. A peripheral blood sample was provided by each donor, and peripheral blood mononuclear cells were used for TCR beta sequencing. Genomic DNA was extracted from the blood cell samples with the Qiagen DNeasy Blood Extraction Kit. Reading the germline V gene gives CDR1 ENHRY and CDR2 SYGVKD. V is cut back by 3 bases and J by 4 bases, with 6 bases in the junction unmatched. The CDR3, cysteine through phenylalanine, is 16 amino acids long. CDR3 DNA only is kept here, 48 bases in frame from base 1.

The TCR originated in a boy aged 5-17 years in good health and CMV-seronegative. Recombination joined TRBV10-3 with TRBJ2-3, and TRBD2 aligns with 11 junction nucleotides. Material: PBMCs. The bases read TGTGCCATCAGTGACCCTAGCGGGGGGACCGCAGATACGCAGTATTTT. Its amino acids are CAISDPSGGTADTQYF.